This T cell receptor beta chain was identified during a study of persistence of HIV-infected CD4 T cells. The study's findings and limits: Degenerate expanded CDR3beta sequences were enriched among CMV- and Gag-responding cells.

This was the immunoSEQ version 4 assay in survey mode. Template was genomic DNA at approximately 10 ng/uL, with up to roughly 1 ug used per sample. Profiled with immunoSEQ multiplex PCR; TCRdb holds only in-frame clones, not every one. This table has 30,000 or so clones, roughly 82% appearing once. V was pared by 6 bases and J by 4 bases, with 10 bases between. The CDR3 contains 13 residues. Cells were stimulated with overlapping HIV-1 Gag 15-mer peptides. Memory cells lacking CD40L and CD69 with high CD45RO were sorted. Donors had undetectable plasma HIV-1 RNA, under 50 copies/mL, for 4+ years. Comment on this clone: Its matching antigen is unknown. The sample has other DNA sequences that encode this CDR3 too.

The chain combines TRBV12-3 or TRBV12-4 with TRBJ1-5, with D uncertain. This clonotype originated in an adult woman with HIV who was CMV-seropositive. This specimen was CD4+ T cells sorted from PBMCs after approximately 20-hour stimulation, taken from a patient who received antiretroviral therapy. DNA for the CDR3: TGTGCCAGCAGCTCGGGCCAAAATCAGCCCCAGCATTTT. Protein product: CASSSGQNQPQHF.